This TCR beta chain was found in a study of blood T cells in healthy people across ages. It was with a sample-barcoded 5' primer and a J-beta primer mix that a second PCR of roughly 7 to 12 cycles was run. MiXCR was run by TCRdb on the 5' RACE reads, yielding one entry per CDR3 protein. The table lists 800,000 to 950,000 distinct CDR3 sequences, around 36% of them singletons. This clonotype came up a few times. Its target is unknown. This CDR3 is 15 amino acids long. Trimming took 0 bases from V and 4 from J, leaving 12 bases between them. Overall study results and limits: Long-lived donors had more naive CD4+ cells and higher diversity than aged donors. Per million T cells, TCR beta diversity dropped about linearly as age rose. For the donors, CMV status was unknown and possibly confounded expanded clonotype changes.

The material sequenced was blood. This rearrangement joins TRBV12-3 or TRBV12-4 to TRBJ1-2; D remains ambiguous. The clonotype comes from a man aged 18 to 29 in good health. CDR3 in amino acids: CASSLAGAKIYGYTF. CDR3 coding DNA: TGTGCCAGCAGTTTAGCGGGAGCAAAAATCTATGGCTACACCTTC.